The 11 T cell receptor beta chains below all came from one sample that was sequenced in a study of cytomegalovirus exposure and HLA in healthy donors. The study ran its PCR with 60 Vbeta and 13 Jbeta primers. Sequenced by immunoSEQ multiplex PCR; TCRdb stores in-frame clones only, minus some. Of about 220,000 clones listed, roughly 82% were seen once; the top ten hold roughly 6%. Input material: PBMCs. The receptors were sampled from a man aged 35 to 55 in good health and CMV-seropositive.

The rearrangement joins TRBV25-1 to TRBJ2-2, with 8 bases matching TRBD2. The CDR3 covers 15 residues. V lost 9 bases and J lost 3; bases outside the gene matches: 9. CDR1 and CDR2 (germline): MGHDK, SYGVNS. The CDR3 DNA is TGTGCCAGTCGACCGCGGGGGGCAGACACCGGGGAGCTGTTTTTT. Translated, it gives CASRPRGADTGELFF.

This rearrangement joins TRBV5-1 to TRBJ2-1; 10 bases agree with TRBD2. The CDR3 length is 16 residues. Germline V gives CDR1 SGHRS, CDR2 YFSETQ. Trimming cost V 4 bases and J 2 bases; bases outside gene matches: 6. The CDR3 reads CASSKSTSGPYNEQFF. The CDR3 DNA reads as TGCGCCAGCAGCAAATCGACTAGCGGGCCCTACAATGAGCAGTTCTTC. Full variable domain (missing parts from reference TRBV5-1 and TRBJ2-1): KAGVTQTPRYLIKTRGQQVTLSCSPISGHRSVSWYQQTPGQGLQFLFEYFSETQRNKGNFPGRFSGRQFSNSRSEMNVSTLELGDSALYLCASSKSTSGPYNEQFFGPGTRLTVL.

This clone has only a few counts. This chain joins TRBV6-4 and TRBJ1-1, with D possibly matching TRBD1 (5 bases). Trimming took off 3 bases at V and 10 bases at J, with 15 bases between the two ends. The CDR3 length is 13 residues. CDR1 and CDR2 from the germline V gene are MRHNA and SNTAGT. The CDR3 bases are TGTGCCAGCAGTGAGCGCAATGGGGGGTTAGCTTTCTTT. Protein product: CASSERNGGLAFF.

The chain uses TRBV7-2 and TRBJ2-1; D ambiguous. The CDR3 is 18 residues long. Trimming took 1 base from V and 0 from J, leaving 16 bases between them. Germline values: CDR1 SGHTA, CDR2 FQGNSA. This chain's CDR3 is CASSLEVSAIGSYNEQFF. CDR3 in DNA: TGTGCCAGCAGCTTAGAGGTCAGCGCAATAGGCTCCTACAATGAGCAGTTCTTC. The full variable domain, completed using reference TRBV7-2 and TRBJ2-1, is GAGVSQSPSNKVTEKGKDVELRCDPISGHTALYWYRQSLGQGLEFLIYFQGNSAPDKSGLPSDRFSAERTGGSVSTLTIQRTQQEDSAVYLCASSLEVSAIGSYNEQFFGPGTRLTVL.

The rearrangement uses TRBV6-5 and TRBJ1-5; TRBD1 matches at 7 bases. This CDR3 spans 14 amino acids. Germline CDR1 is MNHEY and CDR2 is SVGAGI. Unmatched junction bases numbered 4, after V lost 5 bases and J lost 3 bases. CDR3 amino acids: CASSRQGSNQPQHF. CDR3 in DNA: TGTGCCAGCAGTCGACAGGGATCCAATCAGCCCCAGCATTTT.

The chain is built from TRBV5-4 and TRBJ1-4; 7 bases are shared with TRBD1. CDR1 SGHNT and CDR2 YYREEE come from the germline V gene (reference sequence). Trimming took 1 base from V and 7 from J; bases not matched to a gene: 4. CDR3 length equals 14 residues. CDR3 DNA sequence: TGTGCCAGCAGCTTGCAGGGACAGAGTGAAAAACTGTTTTTT. Translation: CASSLQGQSEKLFF.

The chain has TRBV15 and TRBJ2-1, with 11 bases matching TRBD2. Per the germline V gene, CDR1 is LNHNV and CDR2 is YYDKDF (reference sequence). With 5 bases clipped from V and 5 bases from J, the junction kept 2 bases outside the gene matches. This CDR3 comprises 14 residues. CDR3 residues: CATSWGLADNEQFF. Here the CDR3 DNA reads TGTGCCACCAGCTGGGGACTAGCGGACAATGAGCAGTTCTTC.

The rearrangement links TRBV9 to TRBJ2-1, with TRBD2 matching over 12 bases. The germline CDR1 and CDR2 sequences are SGDLS and YYNGEE. V shed 2 bases, J shed 7 bases, and the junction held 4 bases outside the gene matches. The CDR3 covers 15 residues. The CDR3 DNA reads TGTGCCAGCAGCGTCGGACTAGCGGGACGAAATGAGCAGTTCTTC. Residues: CASSVGLAGRNEQFF.

The chain has TRBV10-3 and TRBJ2-7; 12 nucleotides line up with TRBD2. This CDR3 has 13 residues. Germline CDR1 ENHRY, CDR2 SYGVKD. With 10 bases clipped from V and 4 bases from J, the junction kept 5 bases outside the gene matches. The CDR3 coding sequence is TGTGCCACACAAACTAGCGGGGGGTACGAGCAGTACTTC. Protein product: CATQTSGGYEQYF.

The V call is TRBV19, the J call TRBJ1-1; D might be TRBD1 (6 bases). The CDR3 length is 15 residues. Trimming stripped 3 bases from V and 1 base from J, with 12 bases between. Germline V gene lookup returns CDR1 LNHDA and CDR2 SQIVND (reference sequence). The CDR3 reads CASSIGTPPNTEAFF. DNA of the CDR3: TGTGCCAGTAGTATTGGGACACCACCGAACACTGAAGCTTTCTTT.

The chain uses TRBV6-5 and TRBJ1-3, with TRBD1 identical over 7 bases. Germline values: CDR1 MNHEY, CDR2 SVGAGI. The CDR3 sequence is 15 residues long. The junction had 7 bases not matched to a gene; V was cut back by 5 bases and J by 3 bases. The CDR3 DNA reads TGTGCCAGCAGTGGAGAGGGGGCTGGTGGAAACACCATATATTTT. It is translated as CASSGEGAGGNTIYF.